This TCR beta chain was recorded in a study of regulatory T cells in long-lasting Graves disease. The study's findings and limits: There were preferences for TRBV28, TRBJ1-2 and TRBJ2-5 in persistent disease. Among persistent patients, a larger number of public clonotypes were shared (about 2,800) than among newly diagnosed patients (roughly 970). Peripheral blood was the sole material, not thyroid tissue.

Investigators prepared the TCR beta libraries by applying iRepertoire HTBI primers and Arm-PCR of CDR3 regions. TCRdb re-derived calls from the multiplex PCR reads in MiXCR, one entry per CDR3 protein. Of around 450,000 distinct CDR3 sequences listed, about a sixth are singletons. Many counts were recorded for this clonotype. The target antigen is unknown. This sample's time point: newly diagnosed GD, antithyroid drugs for less than 3 months. The authors made the TCR library using RNA they extracted from PBMCs. This CDR3 comprises 15 residues. Trimming shortened V by 2 bases and J by 5 bases, and 15 bases separated the two germline ends. Germline CDR1 reads MDHEN; CDR2 reads SYDVKM. This sample was also put to use in a study of T cells in Graves' hyperthyroidism and ophthalmopathy. As that report states: Researchers ran a first-round RT-PCR on the TCR CDR3 using the HTBI primer set.

The TCR comes from a man in his forties with Graves disease. This sample comprised peripheral blood mononuclear cells (PBMCs), obtained at new diagnosis, from a patient treated with antithyroid drugs. The rearrangement joins TRBV28 to TRBJ1-1; TRBD1 is a possible D gene (6 bases). This chain's CDR3 is CASSLVFGTPTEAFF. The DNA for the CDR3 is TGTGCCAGCAGTTTAGTTTTTGGGACACCAACTGAAGCTTTCTTT.